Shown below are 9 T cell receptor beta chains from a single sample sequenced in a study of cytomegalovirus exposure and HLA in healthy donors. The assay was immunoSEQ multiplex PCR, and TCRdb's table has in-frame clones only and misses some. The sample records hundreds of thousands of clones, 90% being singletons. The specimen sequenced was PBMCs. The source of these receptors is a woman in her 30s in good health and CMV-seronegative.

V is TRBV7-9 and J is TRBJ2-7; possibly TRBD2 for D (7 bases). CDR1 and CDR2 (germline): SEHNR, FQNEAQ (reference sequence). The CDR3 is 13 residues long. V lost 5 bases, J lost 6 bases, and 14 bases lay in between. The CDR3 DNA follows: TGTGCCAGCAGCCCAGTGGGGGGGCTCGAGCAGTACTTC. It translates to CASSPVGGLEQYF. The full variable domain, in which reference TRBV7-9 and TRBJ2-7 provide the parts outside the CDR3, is DTGVSQNPRHKITKRGQNVTFRCDPISEHNRLYWYRQTLGQGPEFLTYFQNEAQLEKSRLLSDRFSAERPKGSFSTLEIQRTEQGDSAMYLCASSPVGGLEQYFGPGTRLTVT.

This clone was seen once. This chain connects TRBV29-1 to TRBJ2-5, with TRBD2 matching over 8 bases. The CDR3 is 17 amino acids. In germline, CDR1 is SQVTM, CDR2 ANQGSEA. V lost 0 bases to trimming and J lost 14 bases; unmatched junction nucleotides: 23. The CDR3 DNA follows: TGCAGCGTTGAAGATTATTGGGGCCGACATAGCGGGAATGGTCAATACTTC. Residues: CSVEDYWGRHSGNGQYF.

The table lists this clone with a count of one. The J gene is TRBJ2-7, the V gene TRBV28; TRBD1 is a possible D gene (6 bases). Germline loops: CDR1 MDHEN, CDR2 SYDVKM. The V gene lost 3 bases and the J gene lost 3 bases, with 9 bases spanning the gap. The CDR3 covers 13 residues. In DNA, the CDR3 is TGTGCCAGCAGTTTCCAGGGGCGCTACGAGCAGTACTTC. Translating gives CASSFQGRYEQYF.

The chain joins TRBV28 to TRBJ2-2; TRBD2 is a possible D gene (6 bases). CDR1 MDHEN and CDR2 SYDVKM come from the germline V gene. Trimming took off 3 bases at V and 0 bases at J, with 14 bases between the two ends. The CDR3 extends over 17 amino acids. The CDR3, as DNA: TGTGCCAGCAGTTTGGGGATGGGGACTCCGAACACCGGGGAGCTGTTTTTT. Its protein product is CASSLGMGTPNTGELFF. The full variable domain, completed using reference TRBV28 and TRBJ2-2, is DVKVTQSSRYLVKRTGEKVFLECVQDMDHENMFWYRQDPGLGLRLIYFSYDVKMKEKGDIPEGYSVSREKKERFSLILESASTNQTSMYLCASSLGMGTPNTGELFFGEGSRLTVL.

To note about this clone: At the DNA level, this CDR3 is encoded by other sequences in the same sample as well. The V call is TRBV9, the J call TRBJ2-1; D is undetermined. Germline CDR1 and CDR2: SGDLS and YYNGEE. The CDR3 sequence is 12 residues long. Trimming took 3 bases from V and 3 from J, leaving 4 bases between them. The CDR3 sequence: CASSADYNEQFF. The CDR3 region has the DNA TGTGCCAGCAGCGCAGACTACAATGAGCAGTTCTTC. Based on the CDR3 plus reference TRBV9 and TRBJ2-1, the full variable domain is DSGVTQTPKHLITATGQRVTLRCSPRSGDLSVYWYQQSLDQGLQFLIQYYNGEERAKGNILERFSAQQFPDLHSELNLSSLELGDSALYFCASSADYNEQFFGPGTRLTVL.

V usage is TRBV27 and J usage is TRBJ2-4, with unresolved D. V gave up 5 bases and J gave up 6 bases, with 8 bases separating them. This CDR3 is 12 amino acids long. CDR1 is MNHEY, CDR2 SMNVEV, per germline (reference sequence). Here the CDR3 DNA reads TGTGCCAGCAGTGGTCCCTCAAACATTCAGTACTTC. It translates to CASSGPSNIQYF.

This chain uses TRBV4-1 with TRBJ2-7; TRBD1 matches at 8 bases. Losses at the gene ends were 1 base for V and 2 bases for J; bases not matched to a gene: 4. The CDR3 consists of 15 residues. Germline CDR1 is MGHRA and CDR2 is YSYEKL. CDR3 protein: CASSQGTGTPYEQYF. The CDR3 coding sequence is TGCGCCAGCAGCCAAGGGACAGGGACCCCCTACGAGCAGTACTTC.

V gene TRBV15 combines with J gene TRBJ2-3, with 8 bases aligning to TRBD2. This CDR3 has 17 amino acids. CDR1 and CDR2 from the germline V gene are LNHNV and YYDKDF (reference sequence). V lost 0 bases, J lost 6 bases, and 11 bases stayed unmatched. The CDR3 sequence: CATSRDLTSGSRDTQYF. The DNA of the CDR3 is TGTGCCACCAGCAGAGATCTGACGAGCGGGAGCAGGGATACGCAGTATTTT.

The CDR3 nucleotides read TGTGCCAGCAGCCAAGTTTTGGCGGGAGGGTCCGGGGAGCTGTTTTTT. Its protein is CASSQVLAGGSGELFF. The chain combines TRBV4-2 with TRBJ2-2, with 9 bases matching TRBD2. Germline V gene data show CDR1 as LGHNA and CDR2 as YNFKEQ. Trimming cost V 1 base and J 6 bases; bases outside gene matches: 6. The CDR3 length is 16 residues.